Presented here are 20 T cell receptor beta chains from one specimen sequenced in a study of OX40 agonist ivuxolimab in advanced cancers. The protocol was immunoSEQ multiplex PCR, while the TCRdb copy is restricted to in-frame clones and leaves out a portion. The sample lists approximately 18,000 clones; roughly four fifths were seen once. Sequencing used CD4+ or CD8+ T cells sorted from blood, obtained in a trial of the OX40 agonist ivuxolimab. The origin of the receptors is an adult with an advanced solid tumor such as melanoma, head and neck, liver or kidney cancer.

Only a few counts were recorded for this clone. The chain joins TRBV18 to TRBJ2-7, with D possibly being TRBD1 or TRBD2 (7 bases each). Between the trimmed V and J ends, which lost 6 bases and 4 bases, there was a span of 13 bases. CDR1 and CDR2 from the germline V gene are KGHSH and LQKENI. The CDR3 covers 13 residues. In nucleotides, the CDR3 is TGTGCCAGCTCCGAGCAGGGGGGGTACGAGCAGTACTTC. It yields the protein CASSEQGGYEQYF.

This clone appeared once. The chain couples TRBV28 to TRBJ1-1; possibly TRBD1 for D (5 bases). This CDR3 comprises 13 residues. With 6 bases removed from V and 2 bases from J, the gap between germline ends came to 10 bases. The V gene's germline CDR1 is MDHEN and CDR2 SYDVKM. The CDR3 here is CASSYDSNTEAFF. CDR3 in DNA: TGTGCCAGCAGCTACGACAGCAACACTGAAGCTTTCTTT.

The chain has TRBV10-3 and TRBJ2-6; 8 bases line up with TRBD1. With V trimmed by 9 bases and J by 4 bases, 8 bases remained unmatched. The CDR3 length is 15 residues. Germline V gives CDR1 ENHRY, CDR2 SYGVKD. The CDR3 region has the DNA TGTGCCATGGCCCAGGGGGCGGGAGGGGCCAACGTCCTGACTTTC. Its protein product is CAMAQGAGGANVLTF.

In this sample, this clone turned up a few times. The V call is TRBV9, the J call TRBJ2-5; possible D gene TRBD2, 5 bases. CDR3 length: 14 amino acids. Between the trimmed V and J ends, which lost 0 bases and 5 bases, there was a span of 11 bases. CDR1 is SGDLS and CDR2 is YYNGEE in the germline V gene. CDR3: CASSVATGVETQYF. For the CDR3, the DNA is TGTGCCAGCAGCGTAGCTACCGGGGTGGAGACCCAGTACTTC.

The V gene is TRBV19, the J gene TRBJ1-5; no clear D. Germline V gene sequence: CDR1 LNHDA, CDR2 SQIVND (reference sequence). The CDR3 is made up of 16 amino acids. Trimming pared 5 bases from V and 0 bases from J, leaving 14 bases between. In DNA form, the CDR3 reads TGTGCCAGTAGTCCCCGGACCGATTATAGCAATCAGCCCCAGCATTTT. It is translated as CASSPRTDYSNQPQHF.

CDR3 in DNA: TGTGCCAGCAGCTTAACAACCGGGACTAGCGGGAGAAGGGAGCAGTACTTC. Protein product: CASSLTTGTSGRREQYF. The chain employs TRBV5-6 and TRBJ2-5, with TRBD2 identical over 14 bases. Unmatched junction bases numbered 14, after V lost 2 bases and J lost 11 bases. Germline CDR1 reads SGHDT; CDR2 reads YYEEEE. The CDR3 sequence is 17 residues long. Full variable domain (rest looked up from reference TRBV5-6 and TRBJ2-5): DAGVTQSPTHLIKTRGQQVTLRCSPKSGHDTVSWYQQALGQGPQFIFQYYEEEERQRGNFPDRFSGHQFPNYSSELNVNALLLGDSALYLCASSLTTGTSGRREQYFGPGTRLLVL.

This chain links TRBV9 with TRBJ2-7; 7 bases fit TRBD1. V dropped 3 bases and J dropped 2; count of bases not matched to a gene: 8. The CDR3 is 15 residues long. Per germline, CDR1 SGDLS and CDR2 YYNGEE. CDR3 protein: CASSAGQVETYEQYF. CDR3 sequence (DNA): TGTGCCAGCAGCGCCGGACAGGTGGAAACCTACGAGCAGTACTTC.

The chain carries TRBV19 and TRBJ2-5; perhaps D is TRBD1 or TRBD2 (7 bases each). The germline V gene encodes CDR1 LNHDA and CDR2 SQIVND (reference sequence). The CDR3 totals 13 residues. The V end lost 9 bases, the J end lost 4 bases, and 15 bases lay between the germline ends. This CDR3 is CASRGRERETQYF. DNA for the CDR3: TGTGCCAGCAGGGGGAGGGAAAGAGAGACCCAGTACTTC.

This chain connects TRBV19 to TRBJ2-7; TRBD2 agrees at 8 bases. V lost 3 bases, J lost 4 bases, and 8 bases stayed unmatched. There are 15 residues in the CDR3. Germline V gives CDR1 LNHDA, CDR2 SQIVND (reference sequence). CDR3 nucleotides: TGTGCCAGTAGTATTGCCGGGACTAGATCTTACGAGCAGTACTTC. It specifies CASSIAGTRSYEQYF.

CDR3 DNA sequence: TGTGCCAGCGCGATAGCCAAAAACATTCAGTACTTC. This encodes CASAIAKNIQYF. The chain links TRBV2 to TRBJ2-4; no definite D call. Germline CDR1 is SNHLY and CDR2 is FYNNEI. V was cut by 8 bases and J by 0 bases, with 5 bases left in between. The CDR3 loop spans 12 amino acids.

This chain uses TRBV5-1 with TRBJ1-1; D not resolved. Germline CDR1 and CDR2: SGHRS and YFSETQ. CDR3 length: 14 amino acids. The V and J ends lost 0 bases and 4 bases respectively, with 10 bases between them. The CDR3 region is CASSLVSESTEAFF. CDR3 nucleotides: TGCGCCAGCAGCTTGGTATCAGAGAGCACTGAAGCTTTCTTT.

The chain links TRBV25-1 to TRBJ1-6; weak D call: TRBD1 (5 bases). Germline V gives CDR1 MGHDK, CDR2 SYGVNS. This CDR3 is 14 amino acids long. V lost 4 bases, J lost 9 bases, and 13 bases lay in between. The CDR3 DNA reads TGTGCCAGCAGTGCCCCAGGGATTAGTTCACCCCTCCACTTT. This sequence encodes CASSAPGISSPLHF. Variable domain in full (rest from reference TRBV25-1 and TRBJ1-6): EADIYQTPRYLVIGTGKKITLECSQTMGHDKMYWYQQDPGMELHLIHYSYGVNSTEKGDLSSESTVSRIRTEHFPLTLESARPSHTSQYLCASSAPGISSPLHFGNGTRLTVT.

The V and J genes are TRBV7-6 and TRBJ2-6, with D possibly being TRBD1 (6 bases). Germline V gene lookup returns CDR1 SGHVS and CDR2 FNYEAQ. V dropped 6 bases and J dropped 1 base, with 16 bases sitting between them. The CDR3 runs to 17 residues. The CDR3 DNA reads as TGTGCCAGCAGTCGGAGGTCAGGGGAGTCTGGGGCCAACGTCCTGACTTTC. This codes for CASSRRSGESGANVLTF. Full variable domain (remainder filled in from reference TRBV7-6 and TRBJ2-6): GAGVSQSPRYKVTKRGQDVALRCDPISGHVSLYWYRQALGQGPEFLTYFNYEAQQDKSGLPNDRFSAERPEGSISTLTIQRTEQRDSAMYRCASSRRSGESGANVLTFGAGSRLTVL.

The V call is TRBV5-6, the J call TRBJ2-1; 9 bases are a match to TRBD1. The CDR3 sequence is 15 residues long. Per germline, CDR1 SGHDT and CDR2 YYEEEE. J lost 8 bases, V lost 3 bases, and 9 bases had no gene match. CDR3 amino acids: CASSSQTTGGDEQFF. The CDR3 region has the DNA TGTGCCAGCAGCTCTCAAACGACAGGGGGGGATGAGCAGTTCTTC.

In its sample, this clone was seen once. Here the CDR3 reads CSVDRGQGYTF. The CDR3 region has the DNA TGCAGCGTTGACAGGGGGCAAGGCTACACCTTC. The J gene is TRBJ1-2, the V gene TRBV29-1; the match to TRBD1 covers 8 bases. CDR1 and CDR2 from the germline V gene are SQVTM and ANQGSEA. The CDR3 length is 11 residues. J gave up 8 bases and V 3 bases, and 2 bases lay outside the gene matches.

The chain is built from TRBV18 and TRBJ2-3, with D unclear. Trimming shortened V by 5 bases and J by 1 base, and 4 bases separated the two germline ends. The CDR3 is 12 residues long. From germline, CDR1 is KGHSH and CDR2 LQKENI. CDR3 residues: CASSVGTDTQYF. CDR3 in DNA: TGTGCCAGCTCAGTTGGCACAGATACGCAGTATTTT.

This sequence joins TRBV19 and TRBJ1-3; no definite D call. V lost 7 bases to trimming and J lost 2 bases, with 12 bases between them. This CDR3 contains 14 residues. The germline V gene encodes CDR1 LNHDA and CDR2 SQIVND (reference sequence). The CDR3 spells CASTTGGTGNTIYF. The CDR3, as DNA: TGTGCCAGTACCACGGGAGGGACTGGAAACACCATATATTTT.

CDR3 sequence reads: CASSTLGGIYGYTF. For the CDR3, the DNA is TGTGCCAGCAGTACCCTCGGCGGAATCTATGGCTACACCTTC. The V call is TRBV28, the J call TRBJ1-2; D is unresolved. Germline V lookup: CDR1 MDHEN, CDR2 SYDVKM. The length of the CDR3 is 14 residues. V shed 5 bases and J shed 4 bases, with 14 bases lying between them.

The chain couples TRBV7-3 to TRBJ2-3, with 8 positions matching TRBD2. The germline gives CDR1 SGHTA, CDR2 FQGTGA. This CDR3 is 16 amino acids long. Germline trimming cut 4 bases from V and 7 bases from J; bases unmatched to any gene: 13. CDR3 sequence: CASSSFSGSGAYTQYF. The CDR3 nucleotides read TGTGCCAGCAGCTCCTTCAGCGGGAGCGGTGCTTATACGCAGTATTTT.

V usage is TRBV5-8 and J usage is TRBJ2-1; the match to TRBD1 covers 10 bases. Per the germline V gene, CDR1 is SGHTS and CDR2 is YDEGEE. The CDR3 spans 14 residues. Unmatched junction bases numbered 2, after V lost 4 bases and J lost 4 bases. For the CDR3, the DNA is TGTGCCAGCAGCCGGGACAGGGGATACAATGAGCAGTTCTTC. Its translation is CASSRDRGYNEQFF.